Listed below are T cell receptor beta chains from one sample, sequenced in a study of blood T cell repertoires in COVID-19. TCRdb's copy holds only in-frame clones and misses some; the assay was immunoSEQ multiplex PCR. Found here are about 230,000 clones, 70% to 90% of them singletons; the top ten hold approximately 11%. Sequencing was performed on PBMCs or T cells enriched from blood (not recorded which). The receptors were sampled from a man aged 25 to 45 who had recovered from COVID-19. The CDR3 runs from the conserved cysteine through the conserved F or W. Fields, in order: V gene, clone size, D gene, J gene, CDR3 protein, CDR3 DNA. The D gene is left open where the match is weak. The size of a clone is reported for some rows only, either as once, few or many, or as a class for expanded clones.

v_gene: TRBV10-2
abundance: .
d_gene: .
j_gene: TRBJ2-7
CDR3aa: CASSAAYEQYF
CDR3nt: TGCGCCAGCAGTGCCGCCTACGAGCAGTACTTC

v_gene: TRBV2
abundance: .
d_gene: .
j_gene: TRBJ1-6
CDR3aa: CASSLTAIRYSPLHF
CDR3nt: TGTGCCAGCAGTTTGACAGCAATCCGCTATTCACCCCTCCACTTT

v_gene: TRBV29-1
abundance: .
d_gene: .
j_gene: TRBJ1-2
CDR3aa: CSVIWGRAPSNYGYTF
CDR3nt: TGCAGCGTCATTTGGGGCAGAGCACCGTCTAACTATGGCTACACCTTC

v_gene: TRBV12-3/TRBV12-4
abundance: .
d_gene: .
j_gene: TRBJ2-1
CDR3aa: CASSFAGRHEQFF
CDR3nt: TGTGCCAGCAGTTTTGCAGGGCGCCATGAGCAGTTCTTC

v_gene: TRBV2
abundance: many
d_gene: .
j_gene: TRBJ2-3
CDR3aa: CASSPDYYTDTQYF
CDR3nt: TGTGCCAGCAGTCCGGACTACTACACAGATACGCAGTATTTT

v_gene: TRBV11-3
abundance: .
d_gene: TRBD2
j_gene: TRBJ2-5
CDR3aa: CASSLALGLAGASKETQYF
CDR3nt: TGTGCCAGCAGCTTAGCCCTAGGACTAGCGGGAGCTTCAAAAGAGACCCAGTACTTC

v_gene: TRBV6-1
abundance: .
d_gene: .
j_gene: TRBJ1-6
CDR3aa: CASSEATGVALHF
CDR3nt: TGTGCCAGCAGTGAAGCAACGGGAGTGGCCCTCCACTTT

v_gene: TRBV2
abundance: .
d_gene: .
j_gene: TRBJ2-7
CDR3aa: CASSPQGGEQYF
CDR3nt: TGTGCCAGCAGCCCACAGGGTGGCGAGCAGTACTTC

v_gene: TRBV29-1
abundance: once
d_gene: .
j_gene: TRBJ1-2
CDR3aa: CSVRTREGYTF
CDR3nt: TGCAGCGTCAGGACAAGGGAAGGCTACACCTTC

v_gene: TRBV7-2
abundance: .
d_gene: .
j_gene: TRBJ2-3
CDR3aa: CASSSGIGSTDTQYF
CDR3nt: TGTGCCAGCAGCTCAGGTATAGGAAGCACAGATACGCAGTATTTT

v_gene: TRBV27
abundance: .
d_gene: TRBD1
j_gene: TRBJ2-7
CDR3aa: CASSLKTGAYEQYF
CDR3nt: TGTGCCAGCAGTCTGAAGACAGGGGCTTACGAGCAGTACTTC

v_gene: TRBV24-1
abundance: .
d_gene: .
j_gene: TRBJ1-5
CDR3aa: CATSEGVGDNQPQHF
CDR3nt: TGTGCCACCAGTGAAGGAGTAGGGGATAATCAGCCCCAGCATTTT

v_gene: TRBV30
abundance: few
d_gene: TRBD1
j_gene: TRBJ1-2
CDR3aa: CAWSGTGEGYGYTF
CDR3nt: TGTGCCTGGAGTGGGACAGGGGAGGGCTATGGCTACACCTTC

v_gene: TRBV18
abundance: .
d_gene: .
j_gene: TRBJ1-1
CDR3aa: CASSPRTANLLGNTEAFF
CDR3nt: TGTGCCAGCTCCCCCAGGACAGCAAACTTATTGGGGAACACTGAAGCTTTCTTT

v_gene: TRBV3-1/TRBV3-2
abundance: .
d_gene: .
j_gene: TRBJ1-6
CDR3aa: CASSPLEQGSHIDNSPLHF
CDR3nt: TGTGCCAGCAGCCCCTTAGAGCAGGGGAGCCACATCGATAATTCACCCCTCCACTTT

v_gene: TRBV29-1
abundance: once
d_gene: .
j_gene: TRBJ1-1
CDR3aa: CSGDNRANTEAFF
CDR3nt: TGCAGCGGAGATAACAGGGCGAACACTGAAGCTTTCTTT

v_gene: TRBV28
abundance: .
d_gene: .
j_gene: TRBJ2-6
CDR3aa: CASSLPGSSGANVLTF
CDR3nt: TGTGCCAGCAGTTTACCGGGTTCCTCTGGGGCCAACGTCCTGACTTTC

v_gene: TRBV29-1
abundance: once
d_gene: .
j_gene: TRBJ1-1
CDR3aa: CSGVDSKVGNTEAFF
CDR3nt: TGCAGCGGGGTGGACAGCAAAGTCGGGAACACTGAAGCTTTCTTT

v_gene: TRBV5-1
abundance: .
d_gene: .
j_gene: TRBJ2-7
CDR3aa: CASRSPGSSYEQYF
CDR3nt: TGCGCCAGCAGGTCCCCCGGGAGTTCCTACGAGCAGTACTTC

v_gene: TRBV14
abundance: .
d_gene: TRBD2
j_gene: TRBJ2-7
CDR3aa: CASSPSILAGDSYEQYF
CDR3nt: TGTGCCAGCAGCCCGTCTATACTAGCGGGAGACTCCTACGAGCAGTACTTC

v_gene: TRBV5-5
abundance: .
d_gene: TRBD2
j_gene: TRBJ2-7
CDR3aa: CASSQGTSGSYEQYF
CDR3nt: TGTGCCAGCAGCCAAGGGACTAGCGGGAGCTACGAGCAGTACTTC

v_gene: TRBV19
abundance: .
d_gene: TRBD2
j_gene: TRBJ2-1
CDR3aa: CASRGFIGTSRTSYGSEQFF
CDR3nt: TGTGCCAGTAGGGGGTTCATCGGGACATCCCGGACTAGCTACGGGAGTGAGCAGTTCTTC

v_gene: TRBV5-1
abundance: .
d_gene: TRBD2
j_gene: TRBJ2-3
CDR3aa: CASSPLAGGTDTQYF
CDR3nt: TGCGCCAGCAGCCCTCTAGCGGGGGGCACAGATACGCAGTATTTT

v_gene: TRBV15
abundance: .
d_gene: .
j_gene: TRBJ2-2
CDR3aa: CATSRPTGTNTGELFF
CDR3nt: TGTGCCACCAGCAGACCAACAGGGACGAACACCGGGGAGCTGTTTTTT

v_gene: TRBV7-2
abundance: .
d_gene: TRBD1
j_gene: TRBJ1-4
CDR3aa: CASSLDGRGRIDREKLFF
CDR3nt: TGTGCCAGCAGCTTAGACGGGAGGGGGCGGATCGACCGTGAAAAACTGTTTTTT

v_gene: TRBV12-5
abundance: .
d_gene: .
j_gene: TRBJ1-1
CDR3aa: CASGLVVTTPWNTEAFF
CDR3nt: TGTGCTAGTGGTTTGGTAGTAACGACACCCTGGAACACTGAAGCTTTCTTT

v_gene: TRBV5-1
abundance: .
d_gene: .
j_gene: TRBJ2-7
CDR3aa: CAITDPHLYEQYF
CDR3nt: TGCGCCATCACAGACCCACACCTCTACGAGCAGTACTTC

v_gene: TRBV3-1/TRBV3-2
abundance: .
d_gene: .
j_gene: TRBJ2-7
CDR3aa: CASSQAPGVFAEQYF
CDR3nt: TGTGCCAGCAGCCAAGCCCCCGGAGTATTCGCCGAGCAGTACTTC

v_gene: TRBV4-2
abundance: .
d_gene: TRBD2
j_gene: TRBJ2-5
CDR3aa: CASSQDLAGGRRETQYF
CDR3nt: TGTGCCAGCAGCCAAGACCTAGCGGGAGGTCGGCGGGAGACCCAGTACTTC

v_gene: TRBV24-1
abundance: .
d_gene: .
j_gene: TRBJ1-5
CDR3aa: CATSDSGFNNQPQHF
CDR3nt: TGTGCCACCAGTGATTCGGGGTTCAACAATCAGCCCCAGCATTTT

v_gene: TRBV2
abundance: .
d_gene: TRBD1
j_gene: TRBJ1-4
CDR3aa: CASRGTAVEKLFF
CDR3nt: TGTGCCAGCAGAGGGACAGCGGTAGAAAAACTGTTTTTT

v_gene: TRBV18
abundance: .
d_gene: TRBD1
j_gene: TRBJ1-5
CDR3aa: CASSPGTGGQPQHF
CDR3nt: TGTGCCAGCTCACCAGGGACAGGGGGTCAGCCCCAGCATTTT

v_gene: TRBV18
abundance: few
d_gene: .
j_gene: TRBJ2-1
CDR3aa: CASSRTRQDEQFF
CDR3nt: TGTGCCAGCTCACGAACTAGACAGGATGAGCAGTTCTTC

v_gene: TRBV5-8
abundance: few
d_gene: .
j_gene: TRBJ2-1
CDR3aa: CASKLGTRRYEQFF
CDR3nt: TGTGCCAGCAAGTTGGGGACTCGGCGGTATGAGCAGTTCTTC

v_gene: TRBV9
abundance: .
d_gene: TRBD1
j_gene: TRBJ1-2
CDR3aa: CASSVTGGPGYTF
CDR3nt: TGTGCCAGCAGCGTAACAGGGGGCCCCGGCTACACCTTC

v_gene: TRBV10-3
abundance: .
d_gene: .
j_gene: TRBJ1-1
CDR3aa: CAITPREVGNTEAFF
CDR3nt: TGTGCCATCACCCCGAGGGAGGTTGGGAACACTGAAGCTTTCTTT

v_gene: TRBV11-2
abundance: .
d_gene: .
j_gene: TRBJ2-7
CDR3aa: CASGLPHEQYF
CDR3nt: TGTGCCAGCGGCCTCCCCCACGAGCAGTACTTC

v_gene: TRBV5-4
abundance: .
d_gene: TRBD1
j_gene: TRBJ1-2
CDR3aa: CASTRPGGGYGYTF
CDR3nt: TGTGCCAGCACCCGGCCAGGGGGCGGCTATGGCTACACCTTC

v_gene: TRBV7-2
abundance: .
d_gene: .
j_gene: TRBJ2-1
CDR3aa: CASSFGQPGYNEQFF
CDR3nt: TGTGCCAGCAGCTTTGGACAGCCCGGCTACAATGAGCAGTTCTTC

v_gene: TRBV30
abundance: few
d_gene: TRBD1
j_gene: TRBJ1-2
CDR3aa: CAWSVLAGGAGGYTF
CDR3nt: TGTGCCTGGAGTGTGTTGGCAGGGGGCGCAGGAGGCTACACCTTC

v_gene: TRBV9
abundance: .
d_gene: .
j_gene: TRBJ2-2
CDR3aa: CASSVAWTVGGELFF
CDR3nt: TGTGCCAGCAGCGTAGCTTGGACAGTAGGCGGGGAGCTGTTTTTT

v_gene: TRBV5-1
abundance: .
d_gene: TRBD1
j_gene: TRBJ2-5
CDR3aa: CASNPRDSGETQYF
CDR3nt: TGCGCCAGCAACCCCCGGGACAGCGGAGAGACCCAGTACTTC

v_gene: TRBV27
abundance: .
d_gene: TRBD1
j_gene: TRBJ2-7
CDR3aa: CASTKKWGTGSLYEQYF
CDR3nt: TGTGCCAGCACCAAAAAATGGGGGACAGGGTCTCTCTACGAGCAGTACTTC

v_gene: TRBV28
abundance: once
d_gene: .
j_gene: TRBJ1-1
CDR3aa: CASAGLVNTEAFF
CDR3nt: TGTGCCAGCGCGGGGTTGGTGAACACTGAAGCTTTCTTT

v_gene: TRBV19
abundance: once
d_gene: .
j_gene: TRBJ2-1
CDR3aa: CASSMDTGTPGGYYNEQFF
CDR3nt: TGTGCCAGTAGTATGGATACCGGGACTCCTGGGGGTTACTACAATGAGCAGTTCTTC

v_gene: TRBV20-1
abundance: .
d_gene: .
j_gene: TRBJ1-2
CDR3aa: CSASLANRDYGYTF
CDR3nt: TGCAGTGCTAGTTTGGCTAACAGGGACTATGGCTACACCTTC

v_gene: TRBV7-3
abundance: .
d_gene: TRBD1
j_gene: TRBJ1-2
CDR3aa: CASSLGGQGSFGYTF
CDR3nt: TGTGCCAGCAGCTTGGGGGGACAGGGTAGTTTTGGCTACACCTTC

v_gene: TRBV29-1
abundance: few
d_gene: .
j_gene: TRBJ2-2
CDR3aa: CSVESLPGDTGELFF
CDR3nt: TGCAGCGTTGAATCCCTCCCCGGGGACACCGGGGAGCTGTTTTTT

v_gene: TRBV12-3/TRBV12-4
abundance: .
d_gene: .
j_gene: TRBJ1-5
CDR3aa: CASSLLSNQPQHF
CDR3nt: TGTGCCAGCAGTTTACTCAGCAATCAGCCCCAGCATTTT

v_gene: TRBV6-5
abundance: .
d_gene: TRBD1
j_gene: TRBJ1-2
CDR3aa: CASTEGDRGGYTF
CDR3nt: TGTGCCAGCACCGAGGGGGACAGGGGTGGCTACACCTTC

v_gene: TRBV11-2
abundance: .
d_gene: TRBD1
j_gene: TRBJ1-2
CDR3aa: CASSSKGQGYYGYTF
CDR3nt: TGTGCCAGCAGCTCAAAAGGACAGGGGTACTATGGCTACACCTTC

v_gene: TRBV30
abundance: .
d_gene: TRBD2
j_gene: TRBJ2-5
CDR3aa: CAWSVGGFRETQYF
CDR3nt: TGTGCCTGGAGTGTGGGGGGGTTCCGAGAGACCCAGTACTTC

v_gene: TRBV3-1/TRBV3-2
abundance: .
d_gene: TRBD2
j_gene: TRBJ2-1
CDR3aa: CASSQGLAGVGGEQFF
CDR3nt: TGTGCCAGCAGCCAAGGACTAGCGGGAGTTGGCGGTGAGCAGTTCTTC

v_gene: TRBV6-4
abundance: once
d_gene: .
j_gene: TRBJ1-1
CDR3aa: CAPGTWNTEAFF
CDR3nt: TGTGCCCCGGGTACGTGGAACACTGAAGCTTTCTTT

v_gene: TRBV7-7
abundance: once
d_gene: .
j_gene: TRBJ2-1
CDR3aa: CASSSSQGWEQFF
CDR3nt: TGTGCTAGCAGCTCTAGCCAGGGGTGGGAGCAGTTCTTC